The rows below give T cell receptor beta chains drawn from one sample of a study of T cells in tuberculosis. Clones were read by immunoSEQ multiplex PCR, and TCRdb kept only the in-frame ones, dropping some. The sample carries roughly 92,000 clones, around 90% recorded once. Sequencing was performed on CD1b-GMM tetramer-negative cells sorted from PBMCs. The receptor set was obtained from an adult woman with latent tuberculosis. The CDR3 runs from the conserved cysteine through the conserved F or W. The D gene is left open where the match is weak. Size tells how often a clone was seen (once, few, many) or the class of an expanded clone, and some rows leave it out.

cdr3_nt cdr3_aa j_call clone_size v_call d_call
TGCGCCAGCAGCGGGGACAGGCTCTCTGGAAACACCATATATTTT CASSGDRLSGNTIYF TRBJ1-3 NA TRBV5-1 TRBD1
TGCAGCGTTGGGGGACTTTCCGACGAGCAGTACTTC CSVGGLSDEQYF TRBJ2-7 NA TRBV29-1 NA
TGTGCCAGCAGCTCCACCGGACAGGGCAGGGCCAACGTCCTGACTTTC CASSSTGQGRANVLTF TRBJ2-6 NA TRBV7-8 TRBD1
TGTGCCAGCAGCGATACGACAGGGGTGAACACTGAAGCTTTCTTT CASSDTTGVNTEAFF TRBJ1-1 once TRBV7-6 TRBD1
TGTGCCAGCAGCCCGGTGTCCCAAACCACTGAAGCTTTCTTT CASSPVSQTTEAFF TRBJ1-1 NA TRBV11-2 NA
TGTGCCAGCAGGAGCCGGGACACTGAAGCTTTCTTT CASRSRDTEAFF TRBJ1-1 NA TRBV6-1 NA
TGCGCCAGCAGCCAATCAGGGGGAACGGCCGGGGAGCTGTTTTTT CASSQSGGTAGELFF TRBJ2-2 NA TRBV4-1 TRBD1
TGTGCCATCGGGGTGCAGGACAGGGACTCCTACGAGCAGTACTTC CAIGVQDRDSYEQYF TRBJ2-7 once TRBV6-1 TRBD1
TGTGCCAGCAGTTTCCGGGGACAGGGGGCTGGGGCCAACGTCCTGACTTTC CASSFRGQGAGANVLTF TRBJ2-6 NA TRBV27 TRBD1
TGTGCCAGCAGTGAAACTAGCGGGGTAGCTTGGTACATTCAGTACTTC CASSETSGVAWYIQYF TRBJ2-4 NA TRBV6-1 TRBD2
TGTGCCAGCAGACCGGTGGGGGGGCCTTACAATGAGCAGTTCTTC CASRPVGGPYNEQFF TRBJ2-1 NA TRBV2 NA
TGTGCCAGCAGCCCCCAGACAGGGATGAACACTGAAGCTTTCTTT CASSPQTGMNTEAFF TRBJ1-1 NA TRBV7-9 TRBD1
TGTGCCAGCAGTCCGGGAGGGTACGAGCAGTACTTC CASSPGGYEQYF TRBJ2-7 NA TRBV27 TRBD2
TGTGCCAGCAGTTCCCCCAGGGCAGGGGCTAACTATGGCTACACCTTC CASSSPRAGANYGYTF TRBJ1-2 once TRBV27 NA
TGCGCCAGCAGCTTGACTACGTTTGAGCAGTTCTTC CASSLTTFEQFF TRBJ2-1 NA TRBV5-1 NA
TGTGCCAGCAGCTCAGACTATGCCGGGGAGCTGTTTTTT CASSSDYAGELFF TRBJ2-2 NA TRBV13 NA
TGCGCCAGCAGCTACCTGGAGCGGGGGGGCCGGGGTGAGCAGTTCTTC CASSYLERGGRGEQFF TRBJ2-1 NA TRBV5-1 TRBD2
TGCGCCAGCAGCTTGGACGGTGTCGGGGAGCTGTTTTTT CASSLDGVGELFF TRBJ2-2 NA TRBV5-1 NA
TGTGCCAGCAGGAGGGGACAGGCGGTCACTGAAGCTTTCTTT CASRRGQAVTEAFF TRBJ1-1 NA TRBV6-5 TRBD1
TGTGCCACCAGCAGAGACAGGAGGGACACCGGGGAGCTGTTTTTT CATSRDRRDTGELFF TRBJ2-2 NA TRBV15 NA
TGTGCCAGCAGTGCCCACATACAAAATACGCAGTATTTT CASSAHIQNTQYF TRBJ2-3 NA TRBV6-1 NA
TGTGCCAGCAGCTTAGGTTTCCAGCGGGGGGCCCAAGAGACCCAGTACTTC CASSLGFQRGAQETQYF TRBJ2-5 NA TRBV7-8 TRBD2
TGTGCCAGCAGCCCCACCTGGGGGGGAAATGAGCAGTTCTTC CASSPTWGGNEQFF TRBJ2-1 NA TRBV11-2 TRBD2
TGTGCCAGTTGGGGCCGCCTCTATGGCTACACCTTC CASWGRLYGYTF TRBJ1-2 NA TRBV19 NA
TGTGCCAGCAGTGTAGGCAGGTCCTACGAGCAGTACTTC CASSVGRSYEQYF TRBJ2-7 NA TRBV2 NA
TGCGCCAGCAGTCTCAGGGGGTCCTACAATGAGCAGTTCTTC CASSLRGSYNEQFF TRBJ2-1 once TRBV4-1 TRBD1
TGTGCCAGCAGCTGGAGCGGGGGGTCAGATACGCAGTATTTT CASSWSGGSDTQYF TRBJ2-3 once TRBV7-2 TRBD2
TGTGCCAGCTCCGAAATCTATAGCAATCAGCCCCAGCATTTT CASSEIYSNQPQHF TRBJ1-5 NA TRBV2 NA
TGTGCCAGCAGCGCGGACAGGGGGCAGAATTCACCCCTCCACTTT CASSADRGQNSPLHF TRBJ1-6 NA TRBV6-6 TRBD1
TGCGCCAGCAGCTTGGAGGGGGATACGCAGTATTTT CASSLEGDTQYF TRBJ2-3 NA TRBV5-1 NA
TGTGCCAGTAGTACCGGGACAGGGGGTAATGAAAAACTGTTTTTT CASSTGTGGNEKLFF TRBJ1-4 NA TRBV19 TRBD1
TGTGCCATCAGCGCGGGAGGCGGCTATGGCTACACCTTC CAISAGGGYGYTF TRBJ1-2 once TRBV10-3 NA
TGTGCCAGCAGTGCGGGGGGGCCCCACAATGAGCAGTTCTTC CASSAGGPHNEQFF TRBJ2-1 NA TRBV27 TRBD2
TGTGCCAGCAGTGAAGTCGTACAGGGGGGGACTTACAAAAACATTCAGTACTTC CASSEVVQGGTYKNIQYF TRBJ2-4 NA TRBV6-1 NA
TGCGCCAGCAGCCTAGGGACAGCCAATTCACCCCTCCACTTT CASSLGTANSPLHF TRBJ1-6 NA TRBV5-1 TRBD1
TGTGCCAGCAGCGCTACAGGGCTACGGAACACTGAAGCTTTCTTT CASSATGLRNTEAFF TRBJ1-1 NA TRBV7-2 NA
TGTGCCAGCAGCCCCCGAGCGGGTACAAAGGGGGAGACCCAGTACTTC CASSPRAGTKGETQYF TRBJ2-5 NA TRBV7-9 NA
TGTGCCAGCAGCCGCCGACTAGCGGGGGGCTCTATGTACAATGAGCAGTTCTTC CASSRRLAGGSMYNEQFF TRBJ2-1 few TRBV14 TRBD2
TGTGCCAGCAGCTTGGCAGGGGCAGAGTATGGCTACACCTTC CASSLAGAEYGYTF TRBJ1-2 NA TRBV5-4 NA
TGTGCCAGCGCCGGACAGGGACCCTACAATGAGCAGTTCTTC CASAGQGPYNEQFF TRBJ2-1 NA TRBV7-9 TRBD1
TGTGCCAGCAGCCAAGGGGCTAGCAATCAGCCCCAGCATTTT CASSQGASNQPQHF TRBJ1-5 NA TRBV14 NA
TGTGCCAGCAGCGAACAGGGTAGCAAGACCCAGTACTTC CASSEQGSKTQYF TRBJ2-5 NA TRBV25-1 NA
TGTGCCAGCAGGAGTTCTAGAGGGGGAACCCAGTACTTC CASRSSRGGTQYF TRBJ2-5 NA TRBV2 NA
TGTGCCAGCAGGACTTGGGTTCCTGAAGCTTTCTTT CASRTWVPEAFF TRBJ1-1 NA TRBV6-1 NA
TGTGCCAGCAGTTACCAAGACAGGGGATTGGGTGAGCAGTTCTTC CASSYQDRGLGEQFF TRBJ2-1 NA TRBV6-5 TRBD1
TGTGCCAGCAGCCTACGACAGGGATTCACCCTGTATGGCTACACCTTC CASSLRQGFTLYGYTF TRBJ1-2 NA TRBV7-2 TRBD1
TGTGCCAGCAGCTTCGGTCGGCAGGCGTACGGCTACACCTTC CASSFGRQAYGYTF TRBJ1-2 NA TRBV5-6 NA
TGTGCCAGCAGTGCCTCTAAGCGGGGGGGTCTAGATACGCAGTATTTT CASSASKRGGLDTQYF TRBJ2-3 NA TRBV27 TRBD2
TGTGCCAGCTCACCACGGGGGGACGGCGGTGGTCCCCAGCATTTT CASSPRGDGGGPQHF TRBJ1-5 NA TRBV18 NA
TGTGCCAGCAGTGAAGGGGAGACCCGGGGACTGTTTTTT CASSEGETRGLFF TRBJ1-4 few TRBV2 NA
TGTGCCACCAGCCCCACAGCCTCAACTAATGAAAAACTGTTTTTT CATSPTASTNEKLFF TRBJ1-4 NA TRBV15 NA
TGTGCCAGCAGACGAGGGACTAGCATCCCCCACGAGCAGTACTTC CASRRGTSIPHEQYF TRBJ2-7 once TRBV7-2 TRBD2
TGCGCCAGCAGCCAAGATCCCCACGGGACAGAAGAGACCCAGTACTTC CASSQDPHGTEETQYF TRBJ2-5 NA TRBV4-1 TRBD1
TGTGCCAGCAGCTTACAGGGTTGGACAGATACGCAGTATTTT CASSLQGWTDTQYF TRBJ2-3 NA TRBV5-8 NA
TGTGCCAGCAGCTTACAAGGGACAGGGGGTCGCCTCTCTGGAAACACCATATATTTT CASSLQGTGGRLSGNTIYF TRBJ1-3 NA TRBV7-9 TRBD1
TGTGCCAGCAAAGGGAGTTTTCGCACAGATACGCAGTATTTT CASKGSFRTDTQYF TRBJ2-3 NA TRBV2 NA
TGTGCCAGCTCCACCCTCGTGGGTGGGGGGGGCTACACCTTC CASSTLVGGGGYTF TRBJ1-2 NA TRBV27 NA
TGTGCCAGAACAAAAGAGACCCAGTACTTC CARTKETQYF TRBJ2-5 NA TRBV6-1 NA
TGTGCCAGCAGCCGACGGGACAATTCCCTTTCTGGCTACACCTTC CASSRRDNSLSGYTF TRBJ1-2 NA TRBV14 NA
TGTGCCAGCACCCGAGGGGGGGAATACAATGAGCAGTTCTTC CASTRGGEYNEQFF TRBJ2-1 once TRBV2 NA